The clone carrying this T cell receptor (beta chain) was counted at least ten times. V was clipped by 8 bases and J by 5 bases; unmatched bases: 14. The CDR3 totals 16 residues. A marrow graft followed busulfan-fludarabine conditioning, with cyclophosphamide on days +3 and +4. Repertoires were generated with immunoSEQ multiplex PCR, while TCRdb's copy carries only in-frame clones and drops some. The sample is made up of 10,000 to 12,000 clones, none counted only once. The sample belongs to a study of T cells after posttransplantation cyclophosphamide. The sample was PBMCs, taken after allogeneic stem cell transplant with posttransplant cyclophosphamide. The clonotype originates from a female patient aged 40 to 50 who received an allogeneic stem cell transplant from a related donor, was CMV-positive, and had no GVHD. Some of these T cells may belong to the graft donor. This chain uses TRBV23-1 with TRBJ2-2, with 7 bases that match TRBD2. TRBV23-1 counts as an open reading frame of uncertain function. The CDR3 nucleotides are TGCGCCAGCTTTTTACTCGGGACTACCCGAACCGGGGAGCTGTTTTTT. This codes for CASFLLGTTRTGELFF.